These 31 T cell receptor beta chains were sequenced from one sample in a study of blood T cell repertoires in COVID-19. Profiled with immunoSEQ multiplex PCR; TCRdb holds only in-frame clones, not every one. Here the sample spans around 320,000 clones, about nine tenths being singletons. The sample was PBMCs or T cells enriched from blood (not recorded which). The receptors were sampled from a woman in her fifties or sixties who had been exposed to COVID-19.

This chain links TRBV6-1 with TRBJ2-5, with 7 bases lining up with TRBD2. In germline, CDR1 is MNHNS, CDR2 SASEGT. The CDR3 is made up of 14 amino acids. V was clipped by 2 bases and J by 3 bases; unmatched bases: 3. The CDR3 here is CASSEWSGEETQYF. The DNA for the CDR3 is TGTGCCAGCAGTGAATGGAGCGGGGAAGAGACCCAGTACTTC.

The chain links TRBV6-5 to TRBJ1-5; no firm D call. V shed 5 bases and J shed 0 bases, with 8 bases lying between them. The CDR3 spans 14 residues. The germline V gene encodes CDR1 MNHEY and CDR2 SVGAGI. The CDR3 nucleotides are TGTGCCAGCAGTAAAACTTATAGCAATCAGCCCCAGCATTTT. Encoded protein: CASSKTYSNQPQHF.

The chain carries TRBV4-1 and TRBJ1-2, with 8 bases aligning to TRBD1. The J segment lost 2 bases and the V segment lost 5 bases, leaving 7 bases of the junction unmatched. The length of the CDR3 is 15 residues. CDR1 is MGHRA and CDR2 is YSYEKL in the germline V gene. DNA of the CDR3: TGCGCCAGCAGCACACGGGACAGGAACAACTATGGCTACACCTTC. Translated: CASSTRDRNNYGYTF.

This clone was counted once. V and J are TRBV7-2 and TRBJ2-3; D gene uncertain. V shed 1 base and J shed 0 bases, with 5 bases lying between them. Germline V gene sequence: CDR1 SGHTA, CDR2 FQGNSA. The CDR3 extends over 14 amino acids. The CDR3 DNA reads TGTGCCAGCAGCTTAGTGGCTAGCACAGATACGCAGTATTTT. This codes for CASSLVASTDTQYF.

This clone was counted once. V gene TRBV30 combines with J gene TRBJ1-1, with 7 bases fitting TRBD1. Germline loops: CDR1 GTSNPN, CDR2 SVGIG (reference sequence). The CDR3 extends over 14 amino acids. Unmatched junction bases numbered 8, after V lost 5 bases and J lost 2 bases. This CDR3 reads CAWEGWDRNTEAFF. The CDR3 DNA reads as TGTGCCTGGGAGGGCTGGGACAGAAACACTGAAGCTTTCTTT.

This CDR3 reads CASSQGSNSVGYTF. DNA for the CDR3: TGTGCCAGCAGCCAAGGGAGCAACTCGGTCGGCTACACCTTC. The chain uses TRBV3-1 (or the pseudogene TRBV3-2) and TRBJ1-2; no clear D gene. The germline CDR1 and CDR2 sequences are LGHDT and YNNKEL (reference sequence). This CDR3 spans 14 amino acids. The V and J ends lost 1 base and 8 bases respectively, with 14 bases between them.

Worth noting for this clone: One junction end disagrees with the germline gene, perhaps due to a read error. The chain couples TRBV7-7 to TRBJ2-3; maybe TRBD2 (7 bases). This CDR3 is 15 amino acids long. In germline, CDR1 is SSHAT, CDR2 FNYEAQ (reference sequence). DNA of the CDR3: TGTGCTAGCAGCTTAGAGGGGGGGCCAAGGGATACGCAGTATTTT. Translation gives CASSLEGGPRDTQYF.

CDR3 coding DNA: TGTGCCAGCAGTTTAGGGGGACAGTCCTACACCTTC. This gives the protein CASSLGGQSYTF. The gene calls are TRBV28 and TRBJ1-2; 7 bases agree with TRBD1. This CDR3 spans 12 amino acids. Germline-derived CDR1 and CDR2 are MDHEN and SYDVKM. Trimming at V came to 2 bases and at J to 10 bases, leaving 4 bases not matched to a gene.

This sequence joins TRBV10-3 and TRBJ1-1, with D possibly being TRBD1 (5 bases). The CDR3 is 13 residues long. V was clipped by 0 bases and J by 11 bases, with 13 bases between them. Germline assignment: CDR1 ENHRY and CDR2 SYGVKD. The CDR3 sequence is CAISESGGVGAFF. CDR3 DNA: TGTGCCATCAGTGAGTCTGGGGGGGTGGGGGCTTTCTTT.

The J gene is TRBJ2-3, the V gene TRBV3-1 (or the pseudogene TRBV3-2); 13 positions agree with TRBD2. The V gene end was trimmed by 3 bases and the J gene end by 6 bases; junction bases not matched to a gene: 3. Per germline, CDR1 LGHDT and CDR2 YNNKEL (reference sequence). The CDR3 totals 15 residues. As DNA, the CDR3 is TGTGCCAGCAGCCAGACTAGCGGGGGGCAGGATACGCAGTATTTT. It specifies CASSQTSGGQDTQYF.

The chain employs TRBV19 and TRBJ1-2; 8 bases agree with TRBD1. The V segment lost 0 bases and the J segment 4 bases; nucleotides outside the gene matches: 7. The CDR3 runs to 16 residues. The V gene's germline CDR1 is LNHDA and CDR2 SQIVND (reference sequence). Written as DNA, the CDR3 is TGTGCCAGTAGTATAGAATTCCAGGGGGCTTCCTATGGCTACACCTTC. Amino acid sequence: CASSIEFQGASYGYTF.

This clone has only one observation. The rearrangement uses TRBV6-5 and TRBJ1-1; D remains unclear. Germline V gene sequence: CDR1 MNHEY, CDR2 SVGAGI. The CDR3 totals 13 residues. Trimming took 6 bases from V and 0 from J, leaving 8 bases between them. The CDR3 spells CASSYAVNTEAFF. In nucleotides, the CDR3 is TGTGCCAGCAGCTACGCAGTGAACACTGAAGCTTTCTTT.

V is TRBV27 and J is TRBJ1-4; 7 bases align to TRBD1. The V gene's germline CDR1 is MNHEY and CDR2 SMNVEV (reference sequence). V lost 4 bases, J lost 8 bases, and 7 bases stayed unmatched. The CDR3 runs 14 residues. CDR3 sequence: CASSSRGREEKLFF. In DNA, the CDR3 is TGTGCCAGCAGTTCTAGGGGGCGTGAAGAAAAACTGTTTTTT.

This clone appeared a few times. The genes are TRBV3-1 (or the pseudogene TRBV3-2) and TRBJ1-2; possible D gene TRBD1, 6 bases. The CDR3 loop spans 13 amino acids. V dropped 0 bases and J dropped 9 bases, with 11 bases sitting between them. CDR1 LGHDT and CDR2 YNNKEL come from the germline V gene (reference sequence). For the CDR3, the DNA is TGTGCCAGCAGCCAAGAAACAGGGCTGAGCTACACCTTC. Translated: CASSQETGLSYTF.

This chain connects TRBV18 to TRBJ1-1, with no clear D. The V and J ends lost 6 bases and 7 bases respectively, with 12 bases between them. Germline V lookup: CDR1 KGHSH, CDR2 LQKENI. CDR3 length: 12 amino acids. In nucleotides, the CDR3 is TGTGCCAGCTCGGAAGCGGGTAGTGAAGCTTTCTTT. This translates into CASSEAGSEAFF.

This clone was counted once. The chain recombines TRBV4-1 with TRBJ1-2, with D possibly TRBD1 on 6 matching bases. Between the trimmed V and J ends, which lost 1 base and 1 base, there was a span of 10 bases. There are 15 residues in the CDR3. Germline CDR1 reads MGHRA; CDR2 reads YSYEKL. Written as DNA, the CDR3 is TGCGCCAGCAGCCAAGTCAGGGGAAATAACTATGGCTACACCTTC. Its protein is CASSQVRGNNYGYTF.

This CDR3 reads CASSRSLKRGQGFYSNQPQHF. CDR3 nucleotide sequence: TGTGCCAGTAGTAGATCCCTTAAGAGGGGACAGGGTTTCTATAGCAATCAGCCCCAGCATTTT. The V gene is TRBV19, the J gene TRBJ1-5; TRBD1 matches 9 bases. Looked up from germline, CDR1 is LNHDA and CDR2 is SQIVND (reference sequence). Trimming took 4 bases from V and 0 from J; bases not matched to a gene: 19. CDR3 length: 21 residues.

V usage is TRBV2 and J usage is TRBJ2-2; D is unresolved. The germline V gene encodes CDR1 SNHLY and CDR2 FYNNEI. There are 14 residues in the CDR3. The ends were cut back, 4 bases at V and 1 base at J, with 7 bases in the middle. The CDR3 loop reads CASSVVQNTGELFF. CDR3 coding DNA: TGTGCCAGCAGTGTTGTTCAGAACACCGGGGAGCTGTTTTTT.

The chain has TRBV19 and TRBJ1-5; 9 bases match TRBD1. The junction had 6 bases not matched to a gene; V was cut back by 5 bases and J by 4 bases. The CDR3 length is 15 residues. Germline V gene sequence: CDR1 LNHDA, CDR2 SQIVND (reference sequence). The CDR3, as DNA: TGTGCCAGTAGTTTCACAGGGGGCGTAAATCAGCCCCAGCATTTT. It specifies CASSFTGGVNQPQHF.

The chain joins TRBV3-1 (or the pseudogene TRBV3-2) to TRBJ2-5; D not resolved. With 1 base removed from V and 1 base from J, the gap between germline ends came to 13 bases. Germline values: CDR1 LGHDT, CDR2 YNNKEL (reference sequence). This CDR3 has 16 residues. CDR3 DNA: TGTGCCAGCAGCCAAGTAAGCCAACCCGTCCAAGAGACCCAGTACTTC. Encoded protein: CASSQVSQPVQETQYF.

The chain links TRBV28 to TRBJ1-2; D ambiguous. Germline V lookup: CDR1 MDHEN, CDR2 SYDVKM. CDR3 length: 13 residues. Between the trimmed V and J ends, which lost 1 base and 3 bases, there was a span of 6 bases. CDR3 residues: CASSLYEYYGYTF. CDR3 in DNA: TGTGCCAGCAGTTTATATGAGTACTATGGCTACACCTTC.

A word on this clone: Other DNA sequences from this sample encode an identical CDR3 as well. The chain links TRBV5-1 to TRBJ2-7; 8 bases are a match to TRBD2. Germline-derived CDR1 and CDR2 are SGHRS and YFSETQ. After removal of 1 base from V and 4 bases from J, the junction contained 1 base not matched to a gene. The CDR3 totals 13 residues. CDR3 sequence (DNA): TGCGCCAGCAGCTTGACGGGGGGGTACGAGCAGTACTTC. Protein product: CASSLTGGYEQYF.

This rearrangement joins TRBV27 to TRBJ2-5; 7 bases align to TRBD1. Losses at the gene ends were 5 bases for V and 2 bases for J; bases not matched to a gene: 5. Germline CDR1 and CDR2: MNHEY and SMNVEV (reference sequence). The CDR3 is 14 amino acids. This CDR3 reads CASSLLGQQETQYF. The CDR3 coding sequence is TGTGCCAGCAGTCTACTGGGACAGCAAGAGACCCAGTACTTC.

The rearrangement links TRBV6-2 or TRBV6-3 to TRBJ1-5, with D maybe TRBD1 (5 bases). The V gene's germline CDR1 is MNHEY and CDR2 SVGEGT. The CDR3 sequence is 14 residues long. Between the trimmed V and J ends, which lost 0 bases and 8 bases, there was a span of 11 bases. CDR3 loop: CASSYSYRREPQHF. CDR3 bases: TGTGCCAGCAGTTACTCCTACAGGAGAGAGCCCCAGCATTTT.

The chain carries TRBV18 and TRBJ2-3; TRBD2 matches 8 bases. The CDR3 runs 17 residues. Losses at the gene ends were 0 bases for V and 1 base for J; bases not matched to a gene: 6. Germline V CDR1 and CDR2: KGHSH, LQKENI. CDR3 bases: TGTGCCAGCTCACCACCTTTTACGGGGGGGGGCACAGATACGCAGTATTTT. Amino acid sequence: CASSPPFTGGGTDTQYF.

V gene TRBV19 combines with J gene TRBJ1-5; TRBD1 matches at 8 bases. V lost 5 bases and J lost 6; bases outside the gene matches: 6. CDR3 size: 14 residues. CDR1 and CDR2 (germline): LNHDA, SQIVND (reference sequence). Written as DNA, the CDR3 is TGTGCCAGTAGTCCCAGGGGGCAGGGTCAGCCCCAGCATTTT. Amino acids: CASSPRGQGQPQHF.

The chain recombines TRBV28 with TRBJ2-5; 7 bases are shared with TRBD1. The V and J ends lost 7 bases and 4 bases, in that order; junction bases with no gene match: 6. This CDR3 has 13 residues. Germline V lookup: CDR1 MDHEN, CDR2 SYDVKM. In DNA form, the CDR3 reads TGTGCCAGCACACAGGGGCTGGGAGAGACCCAGTACTTC. Its translation: CASTQGLGETQYF.

This clone was seen a single time. The chain carries TRBV28 and TRBJ2-4; D possibly corresponds to TRBD2 (7 bases). CDR1 and CDR2 (germline): MDHEN, SYDVKM. Trimming removed 4 bases at V and 4 bases at J, with 14 bases between. The CDR3 has 15 residues. CDR3 nucleotides: TGTGCCAGCAGTTCCCCGGGGGGCAGGAAAAACATTCAGTACTTC. As protein: CASSSPGGRKNIQYF.

The CDR3: CASSLDSRINTEAFF. CDR3 nucleotides: TGTGCCAGCAGCTTAGACAGCAGGATAAACACTGAAGCTTTCTTT. The chain has TRBV11-3 and TRBJ1-1; D not certain. V was clipped by 0 bases and J by 2 bases, with 10 bases between them. Germline CDR1 is SGHNT and CDR2 is YENEEA. The CDR3 runs 15 residues.

This rearrangement joins TRBV28 to TRBJ1-5, with D possibly TRBD1 on 6 matching bases. The CDR3 totals 16 residues. With 7 bases removed from V and 0 bases from J, the gap between germline ends came to 16 bases. Germline V gene sequence: CDR1 MDHEN, CDR2 SYDVKM. The CDR3 protein is CASTSGARGSNQPQHF. In DNA, the CDR3 is TGTGCCAGCACCTCAGGGGCGAGGGGTAGCAATCAGCCCCAGCATTTT.

This clone turned up a few times. The chain couples TRBV3-1 (or the pseudogene TRBV3-2) to TRBJ1-2; 9 bases are shared with TRBD1. Trimming cost V 0 bases and J 5 bases; bases outside gene matches: 7. The germline V gene has CDR1 LGHDT and CDR2 YNNKEL (reference sequence). The CDR3 sequence is 16 residues long. Here the CDR3 reads CASSQDRTGAWYGYTF. As DNA, the CDR3 is TGTGCCAGCAGCCAAGACCGGACAGGGGCTTGGTATGGCTACACCTTC.